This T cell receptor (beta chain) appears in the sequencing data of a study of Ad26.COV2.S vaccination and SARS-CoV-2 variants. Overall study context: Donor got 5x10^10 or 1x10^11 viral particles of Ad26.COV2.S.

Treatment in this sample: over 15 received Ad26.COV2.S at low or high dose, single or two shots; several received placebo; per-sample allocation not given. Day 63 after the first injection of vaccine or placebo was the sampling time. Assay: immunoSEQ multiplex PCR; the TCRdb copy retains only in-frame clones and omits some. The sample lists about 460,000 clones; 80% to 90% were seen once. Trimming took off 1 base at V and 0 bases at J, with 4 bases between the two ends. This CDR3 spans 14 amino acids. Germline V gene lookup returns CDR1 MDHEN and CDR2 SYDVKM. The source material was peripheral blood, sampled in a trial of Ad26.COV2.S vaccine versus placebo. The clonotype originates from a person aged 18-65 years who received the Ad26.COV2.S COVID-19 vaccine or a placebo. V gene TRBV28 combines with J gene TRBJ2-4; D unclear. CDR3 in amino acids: CASSLSGAKNIQYF. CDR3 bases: TGTGCCAGCAGTTTATCGGGAGCCAAAAACATTCAGTACTTC.